Sequencing of this TCR beta chain was carried out in a study of blood T cell repertoires in COVID-19. Study-wide context: Acute-phase and convalescent COVID-19 samples originated in the United States, Italy and Spain. Sources were T cells, B-cell-depleted T cells, or PBMCs; the material itself was cDNA or gDNA.

This clone was counted between two and nine times. The assay was immunoSEQ multiplex PCR, and TCRdb's table has in-frame clones only and misses some. The sample has about 140,000 clones; about four fifths are singletons. CDR1 is SGHRS, CDR2 YFSETQ, per germline. Trimming removed 0 bases from V and 1 base from J, with 7 bases in between. This CDR3 region has 15 residues. The gene calls are TRBV5-1 and TRBJ2-2; D possibly corresponds to TRBD2 (5 bases). The sequencing sample was made of peripheral blood. The receptor was isolated from a human donor in a cohort sampled during active COVID-19. CDR3: CASSLAAGNTGELFF. The CDR3 DNA sequence: TGCGCCAGCAGCTTGGCTGCGGGGAACACCGGGGAGCTGTTTTTT.